Listed here are 9 T cell receptor beta chains from one sample, sequenced in a study of T cell responses to AZD1222 COVID-19 vaccine. The protocol was immunoSEQ multiplex PCR, while the TCRdb copy is restricted to in-frame clones and leaves out a portion. The sample records over 100,000 clones, around 87% being singletons. The sequences come from peripheral blood, collected 28 days after the second AZD1222 dose. These receptor sequences come from an adult who received the AZD1222 COVID-19 vaccine.

The V gene is TRBV7-3, the J gene TRBJ1-6; D perhaps matches TRBD1 (6 bases). This CDR3 spans 13 amino acids. CDR1 is SGHTA and CDR2 is FQGTGA in the germline V gene. V lost 5 bases, J lost 11 bases, and 13 bases lay in between. The CDR3 region is CASSRTGNPPLHF. In DNA form, the CDR3 reads TGTGCCAGCAGCCGAACAGGGAATCCACCCCTCCACTTT.

This rearrangement joins TRBV11-1 to TRBJ2-1; TRBD2 matches 13 bases. CDR3 length: 15 amino acids. With V trimmed by 5 bases and J by 4 bases, 2 bases remained unmatched. In germline, CDR1 is SGHAT, CDR2 FQDESV (reference sequence). CDR3 region: CASSTSGRVYNEQFF. The CDR3, as DNA: TGTGCCAGCAGCACTAGCGGGAGGGTGTACAATGAGCAGTTCTTC. The whole variable domain, filled in from reference TRBV11-1 and TRBJ2-1, reads EAEVAQSPRYKITEKSQAVAFWCDPISGHATLYWYRQILGQGPELLVQFQDESVVDDSQLPKDRFSAERLKGVDSTLKIQPAELGDSAMYLCASSTSGRVYNEQFFGPGTRLTVL.

Here the CDR3 DNA reads TGTGCCAGCAGATTCCCCTTGACAGGGCCAGGTGGCTACACCTTC. It specifies CASRFPLTGPGGYTF. The chain is built from TRBV27 and TRBJ1-2; 7 positions agree with TRBD1. The J segment lost 7 bases and the V segment lost 6 bases, leaving 14 bases of the junction unmatched. CDR1 is MNHEY, CDR2 SMNVEV, per germline (reference sequence). This CDR3 spans 15 amino acids.

V is TRBV4-3 and J is TRBJ2-7, with D maybe TRBD2 (5 bases). Trimming cost V 4 bases and J 5 bases, with 12 bases left between them. CDR1 and CDR2 from the germline V gene are LGHNA and YSLEER. The CDR3 consists of 13 residues. The CDR3 DNA follows: TGCGCCAGCAGCCCCGAAGCCGGGGACGAGCAGTACTTC. Protein product: CASSPEAGDEQYF.

In its sample, this clone was seen once. This chain uses TRBV4-3 with TRBJ2-1; D may be TRBD2 (5 bases). Germline V gene data show CDR1 as LGHNA and CDR2 as YSLEER. Trimming took 0 bases from V and 7 from J, leaving 13 bases between them. The CDR3 length is 15 residues. The CDR3 loop reads CASSQEGGSGNEQFF. CDR3 nucleotides: TGCGCCAGCAGCCAAGAAGGTGGGAGTGGTAATGAGCAGTTCTTC.

The chain couples TRBV4-2 to TRBJ1-4, with D perhaps matching TRBD1 (6 bases). V was shortened by 5 bases and J by 4 bases, with 14 bases between the two germline ends. From germline, CDR1 is LGHNA and CDR2 YNFKEQ. The CDR3 length is 15 residues. CDR3 nucleotide sequence: TGTGCCAGCAGCGACAGGAGATCAAGTAATGAAAAACTGTTTTTT. Its translation is CASSDRRSSNEKLFF.

The chain recombines TRBV6-2 or TRBV6-3 with TRBJ2-2; a possible D gene is TRBD2 (5 bases). The length of the CDR3 is 13 residues. V was shortened by 4 bases and J by 8 bases, with 11 bases between the two germline ends. Germline values: CDR1 MNHEY, CDR2 SVGEGT. CDR3 DNA sequence: TGTGCCAGCAGTTTAAGGGAGAGGGGGGAGCTGTTTTTT. Residues: CASSLRERGELFF.

This chain uses TRBV29-1 with TRBJ1-3; the D is unclear. This CDR3 is built from 14 residues. Trimming took 6 bases from V and 0 from J, leaving 12 bases between them. The germline V gene encodes CDR1 SQVTM and CDR2 ANQGSEA. The CDR3 sequence is CSVTKTHSGNTIYF. The CDR3 nucleotides read TGCAGCGTCACAAAGACCCACTCTGGAAACACCATATATTTT. Variable domain in full (rest from reference TRBV29-1 and TRBJ1-3): SAVISQKPSRDICQRGTSLTIQCQVDSQVTMMFWYRQQPGQSLTLIATANQGSEATYESGFVIDKFPISRPNLTFSTLTVSNMSPEDSSIYLCSVTKTHSGNTIYFGEGSWLTVV.

V usage is TRBV19 and J usage is TRBJ2-2; D remains unclear. Germline CDR1 reads LNHDA; CDR2 reads SQIVND (reference sequence). CDR3 length: 15 residues. V shed 1 base and J shed 9 bases, with 15 bases lying between them. The DNA for the CDR3 is TGTGCCAGTAGTATAGCGGCTGGCGGCGGCCGGGAGCTGTTTTTT. It encodes CASSIAAGGGRELFF.